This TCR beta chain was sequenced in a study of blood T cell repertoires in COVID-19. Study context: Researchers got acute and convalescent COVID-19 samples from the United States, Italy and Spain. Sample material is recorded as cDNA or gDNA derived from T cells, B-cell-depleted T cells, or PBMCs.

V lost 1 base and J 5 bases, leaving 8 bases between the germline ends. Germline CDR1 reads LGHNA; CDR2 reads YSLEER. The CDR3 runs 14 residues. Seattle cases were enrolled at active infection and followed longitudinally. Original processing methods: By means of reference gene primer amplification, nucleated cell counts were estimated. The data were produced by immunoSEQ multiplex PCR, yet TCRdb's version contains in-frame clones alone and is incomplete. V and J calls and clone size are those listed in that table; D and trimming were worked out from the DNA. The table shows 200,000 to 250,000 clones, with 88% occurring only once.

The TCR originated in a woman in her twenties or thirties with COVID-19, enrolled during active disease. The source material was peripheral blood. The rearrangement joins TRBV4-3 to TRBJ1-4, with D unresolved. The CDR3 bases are TGCGCCAGCAGCCAAGGGGCCCCGAATGAAAAACTGTTTTTT. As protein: CASSQGAPNEKLFF.